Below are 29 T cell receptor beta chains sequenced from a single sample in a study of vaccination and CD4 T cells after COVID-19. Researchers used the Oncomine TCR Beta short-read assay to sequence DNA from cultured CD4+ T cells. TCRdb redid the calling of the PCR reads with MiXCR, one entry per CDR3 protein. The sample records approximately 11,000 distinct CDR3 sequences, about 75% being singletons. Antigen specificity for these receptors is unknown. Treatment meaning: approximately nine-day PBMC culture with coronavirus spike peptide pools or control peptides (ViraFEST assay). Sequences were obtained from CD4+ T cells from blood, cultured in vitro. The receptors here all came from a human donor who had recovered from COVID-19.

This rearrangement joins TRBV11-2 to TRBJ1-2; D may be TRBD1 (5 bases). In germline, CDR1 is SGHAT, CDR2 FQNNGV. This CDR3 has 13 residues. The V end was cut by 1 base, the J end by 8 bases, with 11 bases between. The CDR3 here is CASSLGVGAGYTF. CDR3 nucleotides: TGTGCCAGCAGCTTAGGTGTAGGGGCCGGCTACACCTTC.

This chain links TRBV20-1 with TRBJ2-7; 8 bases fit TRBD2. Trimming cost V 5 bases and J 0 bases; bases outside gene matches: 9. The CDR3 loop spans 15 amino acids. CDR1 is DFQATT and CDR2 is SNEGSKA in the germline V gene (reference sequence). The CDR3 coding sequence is TGCAGTGCTGCGGCTAGCGGGCCCAGCTCCTACGAGCAGTACTTC. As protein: CSAAASGPSSYEQYF.

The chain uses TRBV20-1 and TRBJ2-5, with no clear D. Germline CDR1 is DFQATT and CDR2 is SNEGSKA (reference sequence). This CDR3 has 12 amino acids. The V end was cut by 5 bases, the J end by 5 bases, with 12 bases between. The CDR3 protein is CSAGRGGETQYF. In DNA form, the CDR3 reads TGCAGTGCTGGAAGAGGTGGGGAGACCCAGTACTTC.

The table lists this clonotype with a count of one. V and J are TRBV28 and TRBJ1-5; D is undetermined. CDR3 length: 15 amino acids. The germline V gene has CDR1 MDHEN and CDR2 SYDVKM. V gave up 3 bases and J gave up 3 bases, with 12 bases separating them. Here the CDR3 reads CASSFGGSFNQPQHF. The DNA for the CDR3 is TGTGCCAGCAGTTTTGGAGGCAGTTTCAATCAGCCCCAGCATTTT.

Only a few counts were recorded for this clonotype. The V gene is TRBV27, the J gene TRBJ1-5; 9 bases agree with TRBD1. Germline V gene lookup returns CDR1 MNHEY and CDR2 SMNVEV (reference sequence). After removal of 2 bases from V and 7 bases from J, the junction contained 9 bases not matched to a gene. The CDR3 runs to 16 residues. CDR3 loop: CASSLRGQGVVQPQHF. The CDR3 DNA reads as TGTGCCAGCAGTTTAAGGGGACAGGGTGTTGTACAGCCCCAGCATTTT.

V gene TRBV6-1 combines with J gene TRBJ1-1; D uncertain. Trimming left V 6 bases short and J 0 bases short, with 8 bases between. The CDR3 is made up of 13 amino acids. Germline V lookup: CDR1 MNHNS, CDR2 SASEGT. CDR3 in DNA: TGTGCCAGCAGCGGGCACATGAACACTGAAGCTTTCTTT. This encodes CASSGHMNTEAFF.

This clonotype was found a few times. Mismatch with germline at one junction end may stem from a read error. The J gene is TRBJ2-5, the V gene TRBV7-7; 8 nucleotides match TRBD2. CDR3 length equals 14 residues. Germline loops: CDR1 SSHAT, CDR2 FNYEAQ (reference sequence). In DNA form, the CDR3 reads TGTGCTAGCAGCTTGGCGGGAGGCCAGGAGACCCAGTACTTC. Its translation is CASSLAGGQETQYF.

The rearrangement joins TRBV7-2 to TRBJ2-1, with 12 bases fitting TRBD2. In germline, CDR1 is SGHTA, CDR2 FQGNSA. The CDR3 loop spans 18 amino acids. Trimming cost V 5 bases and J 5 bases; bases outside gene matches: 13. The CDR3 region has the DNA TGTGCCAGCAGCCCGACTAGCGGGAGTGGGTCTACAAACAATGAGCAGTTCTTC. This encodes CASSPTSGSGSTNNEQFF.

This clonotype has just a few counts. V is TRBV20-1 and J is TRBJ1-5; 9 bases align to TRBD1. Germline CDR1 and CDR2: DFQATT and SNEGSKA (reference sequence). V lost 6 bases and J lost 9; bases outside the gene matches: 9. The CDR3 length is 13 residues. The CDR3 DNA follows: TGCAGTGCGCAGACAGGGGGGCGCCCGCCCCAGCATTTT. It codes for CSAQTGGRPPQHF.

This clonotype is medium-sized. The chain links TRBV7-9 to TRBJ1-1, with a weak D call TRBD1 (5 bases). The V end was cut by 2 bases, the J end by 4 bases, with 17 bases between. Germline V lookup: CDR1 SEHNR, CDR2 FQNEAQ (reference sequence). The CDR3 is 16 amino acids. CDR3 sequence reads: CASSLMGGSYGTEAFF. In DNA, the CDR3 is TGTGCCAGCAGCTTAATGGGGGGTTCTTATGGCACTGAAGCTTTCTTT. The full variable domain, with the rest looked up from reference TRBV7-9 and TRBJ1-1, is DTGVSQNPRHKITKRGQNVTFRCDPISEHNRLYWYRQTLGQGPEFLTYFQNEAQLEKSRLLSDRFSAERPKGSFSTLEIQRTEQGDSAMYLCASSLMGGSYGTEAFFGQGTRLTVV.

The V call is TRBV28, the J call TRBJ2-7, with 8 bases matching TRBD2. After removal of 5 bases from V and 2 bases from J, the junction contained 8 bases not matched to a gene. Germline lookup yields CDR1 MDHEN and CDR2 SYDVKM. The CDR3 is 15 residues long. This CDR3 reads CASSAGRGSPYEQYF. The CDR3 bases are TGTGCCAGCAGTGCCGGGAGGGGTTCCCCCTACGAGCAGTACTTC.

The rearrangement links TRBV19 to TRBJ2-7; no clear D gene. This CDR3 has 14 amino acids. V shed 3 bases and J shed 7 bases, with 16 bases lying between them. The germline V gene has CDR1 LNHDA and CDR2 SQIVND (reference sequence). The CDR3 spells CASSITKALGEQYF. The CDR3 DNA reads TGTGCCAGTAGTATCACTAAGGCCCTTGGTGAGCAGTACTTC.

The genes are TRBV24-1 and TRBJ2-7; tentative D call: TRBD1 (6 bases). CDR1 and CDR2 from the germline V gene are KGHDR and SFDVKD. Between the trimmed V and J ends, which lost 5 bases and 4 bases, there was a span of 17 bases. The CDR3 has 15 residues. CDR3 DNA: TGTGCCACCAGTGGGGGGCAGGGGCCCTCATACGAGCAGTACTTC. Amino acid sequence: CATSGGQGPSYEQYF.

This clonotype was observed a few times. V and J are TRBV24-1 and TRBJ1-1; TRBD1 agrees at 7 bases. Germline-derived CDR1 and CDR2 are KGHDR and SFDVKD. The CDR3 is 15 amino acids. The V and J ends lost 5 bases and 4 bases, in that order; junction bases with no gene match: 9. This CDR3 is CATSGPRGGSTEAFF. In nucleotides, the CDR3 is TGTGCCACCAGTGGCCCCAGGGGGGGGTCCACTGAAGCTTTCTTT.

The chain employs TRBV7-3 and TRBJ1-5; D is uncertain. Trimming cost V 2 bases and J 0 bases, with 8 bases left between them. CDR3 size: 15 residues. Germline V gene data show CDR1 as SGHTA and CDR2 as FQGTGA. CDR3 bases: TGTGCCAGCAGCTTATTGTCAGATAGCAATCAGCCCCAGCATTTT. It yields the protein CASSLLSDSNQPQHF. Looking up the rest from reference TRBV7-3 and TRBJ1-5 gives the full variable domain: GAGVSQTPSNKVTEKGKYVELRCDPISGHTALYWYRQSLGQGPEFLIYFQGTGAADDSGLPNDRFFAVRPEGSVSTLKIQRTERGDSAVYLCASSLLSDSNQPQHFGDGTRLSIL.

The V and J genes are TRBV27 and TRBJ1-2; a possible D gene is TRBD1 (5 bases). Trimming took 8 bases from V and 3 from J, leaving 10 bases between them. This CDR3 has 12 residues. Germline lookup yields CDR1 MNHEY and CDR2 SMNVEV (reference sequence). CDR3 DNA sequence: TGTGCCAGCCCCGGGGGGGACTATGGCTACACCTTC. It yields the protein CASPGGDYGYTF.

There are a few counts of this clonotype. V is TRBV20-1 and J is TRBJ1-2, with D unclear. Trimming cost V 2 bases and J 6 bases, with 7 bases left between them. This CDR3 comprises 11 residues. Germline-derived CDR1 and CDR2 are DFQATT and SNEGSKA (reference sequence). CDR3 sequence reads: CSARIVHGYTF. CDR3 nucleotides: TGCAGTGCTAGAATTGTCCATGGCTACACCTTC.

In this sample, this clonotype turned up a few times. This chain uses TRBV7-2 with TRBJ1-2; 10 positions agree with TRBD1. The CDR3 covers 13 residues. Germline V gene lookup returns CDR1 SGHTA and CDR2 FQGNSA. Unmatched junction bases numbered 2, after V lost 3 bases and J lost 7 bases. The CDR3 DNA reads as TGTGCCAGCAGCTTGGGACAGGGGTCTGGCTACACCTTC. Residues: CASSLGQGSGYTF.

CDR3 bases: TGCAGTGCTAGAGGAGGGGATGGGAGCAATCAGCCCCAGCATTTT. As protein: CSARGGDGSNQPQHF. The rearrangement links TRBV20-1 to TRBJ1-5; maybe TRBD1 (5 bases). V was clipped by 1 base and J by 1 base, with 11 bases between them. Looked up from germline, CDR1 is DFQATT and CDR2 is SNEGSKA (reference sequence). The CDR3 covers 15 residues.

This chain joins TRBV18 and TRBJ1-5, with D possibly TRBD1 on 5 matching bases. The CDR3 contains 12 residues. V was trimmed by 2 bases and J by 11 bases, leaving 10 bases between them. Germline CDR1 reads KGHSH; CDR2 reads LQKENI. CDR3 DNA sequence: TGTGCCAGCTCACCAAGGGGTGGGGCCCAGCATTTT. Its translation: CASSPRGGAQHF. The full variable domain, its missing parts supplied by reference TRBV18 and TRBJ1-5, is NAGVMQNPRHLVRRRGQEARLRCSPMKGHSHVYWYRQLPEEGLKFMVYLQKENIIDESGMPKERFSAEFPKEGPSILRIQQVVRGDSAAYFCASSPRGGAQHFGDGTRLSIL.

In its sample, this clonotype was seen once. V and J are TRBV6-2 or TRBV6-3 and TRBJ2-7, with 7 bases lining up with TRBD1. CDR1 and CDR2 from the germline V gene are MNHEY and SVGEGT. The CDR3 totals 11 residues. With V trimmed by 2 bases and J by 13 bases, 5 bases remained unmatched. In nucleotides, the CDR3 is TGTGCCAGCAGTTACCGAGGGGGCGCCTACTTC. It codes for CASSYRGGAYF.

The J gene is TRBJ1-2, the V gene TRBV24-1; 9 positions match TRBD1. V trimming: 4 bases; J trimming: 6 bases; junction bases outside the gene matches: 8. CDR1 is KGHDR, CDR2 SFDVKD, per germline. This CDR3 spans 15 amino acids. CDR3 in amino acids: CATSEPGTGMDGYTF. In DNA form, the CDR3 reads TGTGCCACCAGTGAACCCGGGACAGGGATGGATGGCTACACCTTC.

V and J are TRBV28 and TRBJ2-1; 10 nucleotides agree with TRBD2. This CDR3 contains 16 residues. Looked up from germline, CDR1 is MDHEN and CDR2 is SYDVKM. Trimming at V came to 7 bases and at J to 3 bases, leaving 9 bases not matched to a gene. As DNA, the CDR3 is TGTGCCAGCACCTCGGGACTAGCGATAAACTACAATGAGCAGTTCTTC. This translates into CASTSGLAINYNEQFF.

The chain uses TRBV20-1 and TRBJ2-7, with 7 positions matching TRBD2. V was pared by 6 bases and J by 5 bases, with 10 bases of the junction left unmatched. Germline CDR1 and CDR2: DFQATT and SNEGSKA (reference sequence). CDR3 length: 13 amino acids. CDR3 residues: CSARRTGGDEQYF. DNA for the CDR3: TGCAGTGCCCGACGAACGGGAGGTGACGAGCAGTACTTC.

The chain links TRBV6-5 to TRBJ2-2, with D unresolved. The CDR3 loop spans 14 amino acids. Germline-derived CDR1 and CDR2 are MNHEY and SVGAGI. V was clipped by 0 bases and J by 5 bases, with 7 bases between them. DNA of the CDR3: TGTGCCAGCAGTTACTCGCCAAGAACCGGGGAGCTGTTTTTT. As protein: CASSYSPRTGELFF.

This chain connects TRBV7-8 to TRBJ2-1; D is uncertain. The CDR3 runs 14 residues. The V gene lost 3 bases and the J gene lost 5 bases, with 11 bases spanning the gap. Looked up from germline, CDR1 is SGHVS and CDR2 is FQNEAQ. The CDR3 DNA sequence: TGTGCCAGCAGCTTTGGGCAGTTGAACAATGAGCAGTTCTTC. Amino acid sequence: CASSFGQLNNEQFF.

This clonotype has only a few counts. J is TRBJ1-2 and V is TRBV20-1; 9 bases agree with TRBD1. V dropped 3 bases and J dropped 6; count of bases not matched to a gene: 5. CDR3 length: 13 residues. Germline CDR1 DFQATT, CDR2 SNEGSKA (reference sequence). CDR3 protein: CSARTGGLDGYTF. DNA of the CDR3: TGCAGTGCTAGGACAGGGGGGTTGGATGGCTACACCTTC.

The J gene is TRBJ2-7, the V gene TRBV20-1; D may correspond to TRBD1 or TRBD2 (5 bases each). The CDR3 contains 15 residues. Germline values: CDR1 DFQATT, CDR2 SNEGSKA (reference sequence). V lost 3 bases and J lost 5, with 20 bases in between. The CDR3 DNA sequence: TGCAGTGCTAGGAAATCCGGGGCCCTTCCCCACGAGCAGTACTTC. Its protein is CSARKSGALPHEQYF.

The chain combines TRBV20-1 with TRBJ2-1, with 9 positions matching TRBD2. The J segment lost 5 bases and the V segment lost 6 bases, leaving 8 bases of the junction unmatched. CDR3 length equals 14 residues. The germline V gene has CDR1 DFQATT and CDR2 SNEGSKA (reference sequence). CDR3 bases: TGCAGTGCCGCCAGGAGCGGGAGGAACAATGAGCAGTTCTTC. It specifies CSAARSGRNNEQFF.